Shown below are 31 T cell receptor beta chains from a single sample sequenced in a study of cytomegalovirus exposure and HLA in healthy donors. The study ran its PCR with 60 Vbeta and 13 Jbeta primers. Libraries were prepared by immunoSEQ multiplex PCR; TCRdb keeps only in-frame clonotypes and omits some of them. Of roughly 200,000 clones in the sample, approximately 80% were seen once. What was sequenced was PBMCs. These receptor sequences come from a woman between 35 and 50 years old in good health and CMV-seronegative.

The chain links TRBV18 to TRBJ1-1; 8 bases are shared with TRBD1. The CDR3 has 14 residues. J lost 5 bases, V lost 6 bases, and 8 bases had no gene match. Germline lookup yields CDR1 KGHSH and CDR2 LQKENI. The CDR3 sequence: CASSRTGRETEAFF. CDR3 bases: TGTGCCAGCTCGCGGACAGGGAGGGAAACTGAAGCTTTCTTT.

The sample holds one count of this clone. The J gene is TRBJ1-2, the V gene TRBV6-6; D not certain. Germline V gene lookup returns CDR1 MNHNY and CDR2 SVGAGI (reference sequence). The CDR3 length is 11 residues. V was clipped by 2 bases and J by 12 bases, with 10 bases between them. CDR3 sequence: CASSYGQEHTF. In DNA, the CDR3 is TGTGCCAGCAGTTACGGGCAGGAACACACCTTC.

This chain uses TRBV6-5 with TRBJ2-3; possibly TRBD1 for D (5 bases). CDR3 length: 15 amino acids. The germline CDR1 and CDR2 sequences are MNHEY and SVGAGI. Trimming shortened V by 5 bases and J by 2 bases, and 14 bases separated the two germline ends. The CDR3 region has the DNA TGTGCCAGCAGTCTGACAGCCTTCTACACAGATACGCAGTATTTT. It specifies CASSLTAFYTDTQYF.

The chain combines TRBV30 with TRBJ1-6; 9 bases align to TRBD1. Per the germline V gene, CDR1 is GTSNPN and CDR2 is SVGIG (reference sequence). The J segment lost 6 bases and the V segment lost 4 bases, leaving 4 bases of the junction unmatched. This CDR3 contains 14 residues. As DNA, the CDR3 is TGTGCCTGGACCCTGGGACAGGGTAATTCACCCCTCCACTTT. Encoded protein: CAWTLGQGNSPLHF.

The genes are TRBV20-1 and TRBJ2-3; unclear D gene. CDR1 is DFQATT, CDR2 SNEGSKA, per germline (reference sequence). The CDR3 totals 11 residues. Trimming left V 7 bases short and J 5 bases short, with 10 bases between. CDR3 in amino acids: CSGNTQDTQYF. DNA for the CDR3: TGCAGTGGCAACACCCAAGATACGCAGTATTTT.

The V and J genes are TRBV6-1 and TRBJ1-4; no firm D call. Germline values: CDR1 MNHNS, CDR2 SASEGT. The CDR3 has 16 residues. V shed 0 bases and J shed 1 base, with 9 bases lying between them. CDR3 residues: CASSEAPPGTNEKLFF. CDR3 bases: TGTGCCAGCAGTGAAGCGCCTCCGGGAACTAATGAAAAACTGTTTTTT.

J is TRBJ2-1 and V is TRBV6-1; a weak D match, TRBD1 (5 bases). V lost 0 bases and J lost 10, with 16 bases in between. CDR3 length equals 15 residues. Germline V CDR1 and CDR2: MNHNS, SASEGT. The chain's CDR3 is CASSEAAVGVGEQFF. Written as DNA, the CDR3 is TGTGCCAGCAGTGAAGCGGCAGTAGGGGTAGGCGAGCAGTTCTTC.

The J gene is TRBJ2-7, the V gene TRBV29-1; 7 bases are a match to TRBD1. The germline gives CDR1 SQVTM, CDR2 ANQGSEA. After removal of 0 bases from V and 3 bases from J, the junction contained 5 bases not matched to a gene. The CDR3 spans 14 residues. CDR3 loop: CSVEDPRDSYEQYF. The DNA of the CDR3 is TGCAGCGTTGAAGATCCTCGGGACAGCTACGAGCAGTACTTC.

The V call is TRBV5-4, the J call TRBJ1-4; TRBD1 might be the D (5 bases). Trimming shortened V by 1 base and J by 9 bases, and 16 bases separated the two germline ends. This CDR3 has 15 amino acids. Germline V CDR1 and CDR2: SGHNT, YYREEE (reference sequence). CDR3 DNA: TGTGCCAGCAGCTTGTCCAGGCTAGGGGCTCAAAAACTGTTTTTT. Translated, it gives CASSLSRLGAQKLFF.

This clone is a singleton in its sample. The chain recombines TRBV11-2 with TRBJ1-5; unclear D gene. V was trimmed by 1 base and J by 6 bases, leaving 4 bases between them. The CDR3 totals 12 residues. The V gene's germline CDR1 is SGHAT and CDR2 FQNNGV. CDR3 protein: CASSLAGQPQHF. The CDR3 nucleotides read TGTGCCAGCAGCTTAGCGGGTCAGCCCCAGCATTTT.

CDR3 sequence reads: CASSFSPRGGTEAFF. The CDR3 DNA sequence: TGTGCCAGCAGTTTCTCCCCTCGGGGTGGTACTGAAGCTTTCTTT. The V call is TRBV6-5, the J call TRBJ1-1; no reliable D call. The CDR3 length is 15 residues. The germline V and J ends were trimmed by 4 bases and 5 bases, with 17 bases remaining between them. The germline V gene encodes CDR1 MNHEY and CDR2 SVGAGI.

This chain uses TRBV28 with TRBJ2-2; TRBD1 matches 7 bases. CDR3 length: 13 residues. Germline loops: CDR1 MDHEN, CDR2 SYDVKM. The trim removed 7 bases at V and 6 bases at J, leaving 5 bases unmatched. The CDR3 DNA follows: TGTGCCAGCACGACAGGGTACGCCGGGGAGCTGTTTTTT. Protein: CASTTGYAGELFF.

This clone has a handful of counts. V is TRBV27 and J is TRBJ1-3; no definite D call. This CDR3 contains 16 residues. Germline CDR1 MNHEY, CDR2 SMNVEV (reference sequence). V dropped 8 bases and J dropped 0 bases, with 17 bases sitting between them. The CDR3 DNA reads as TGTGCCAGCTCTAGAAGAGGGCCCAGCTCTGGAAACACCATATATTTT. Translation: CASSRRGPSSGNTIYF.

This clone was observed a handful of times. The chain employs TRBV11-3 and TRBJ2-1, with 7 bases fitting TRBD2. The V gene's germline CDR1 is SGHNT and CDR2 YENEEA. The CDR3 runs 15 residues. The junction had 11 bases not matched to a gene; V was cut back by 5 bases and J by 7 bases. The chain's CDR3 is CASSPAGGTGNEQFF. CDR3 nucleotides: TGTGCCAGCAGCCCCGCCGGGGGGACTGGGAATGAGCAGTTCTTC.

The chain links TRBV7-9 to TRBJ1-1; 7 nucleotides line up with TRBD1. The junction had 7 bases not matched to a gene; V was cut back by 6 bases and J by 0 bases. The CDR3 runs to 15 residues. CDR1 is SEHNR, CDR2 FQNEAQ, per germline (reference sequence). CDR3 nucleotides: TGTGCCAGCAGGCACACGACAGGGTTGAACACTGAAGCTTTCTTT. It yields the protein CASRHTTGLNTEAFF.

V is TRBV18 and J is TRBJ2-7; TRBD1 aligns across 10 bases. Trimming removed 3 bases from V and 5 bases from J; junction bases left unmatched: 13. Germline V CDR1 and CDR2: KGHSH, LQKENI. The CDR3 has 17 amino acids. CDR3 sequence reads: CASSPLAPDRGRHEQYF. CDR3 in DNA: TGTGCCAGCTCACCCCTCGCCCCCGACAGGGGGCGACACGAGCAGTACTTC. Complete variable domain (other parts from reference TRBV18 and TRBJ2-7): NAGVMQNPRHLVRRRGQEARLRCSPMKGHSHVYWYRQLPEEGLKFMVYLQKENIIDESGMPKERFSAEFPKEGPSILRIQQVVRGDSAAYFCASSPLAPDRGRHEQYFGPGTRLTVT.

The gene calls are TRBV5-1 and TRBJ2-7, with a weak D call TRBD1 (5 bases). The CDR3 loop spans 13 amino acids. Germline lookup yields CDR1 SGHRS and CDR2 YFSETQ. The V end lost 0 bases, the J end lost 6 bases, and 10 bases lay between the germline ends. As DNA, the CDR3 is TGCGCCAGCAGCTTGGGACAGACTCCCGAGCAGTACTTC. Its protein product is CASSLGQTPEQYF.

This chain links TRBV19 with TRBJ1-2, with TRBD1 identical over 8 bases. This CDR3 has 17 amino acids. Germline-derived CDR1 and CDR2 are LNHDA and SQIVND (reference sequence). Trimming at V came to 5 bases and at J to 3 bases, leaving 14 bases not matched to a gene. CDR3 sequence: CASSLLAGSGGDYGYTF. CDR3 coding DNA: TGTGCCAGTAGTCTATTAGCTGGATCAGGGGGCGACTATGGCTACACCTTC.

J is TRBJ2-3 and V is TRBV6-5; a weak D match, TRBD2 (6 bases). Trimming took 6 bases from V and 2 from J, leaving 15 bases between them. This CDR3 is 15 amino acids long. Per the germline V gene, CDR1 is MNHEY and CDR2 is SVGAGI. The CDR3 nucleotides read TGTGCCAGCAGCTCCAGGGCGGGATACACAGATACGCAGTATTTT. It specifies CASSSRAGYTDTQYF.

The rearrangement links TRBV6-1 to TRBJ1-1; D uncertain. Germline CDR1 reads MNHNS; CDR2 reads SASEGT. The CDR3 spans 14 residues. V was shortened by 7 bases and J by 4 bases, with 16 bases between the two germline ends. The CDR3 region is CASKAGPMSTEAFF. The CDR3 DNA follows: TGTGCCAGCAAGGCAGGTCCTATGAGCACTGAAGCTTTCTTT.

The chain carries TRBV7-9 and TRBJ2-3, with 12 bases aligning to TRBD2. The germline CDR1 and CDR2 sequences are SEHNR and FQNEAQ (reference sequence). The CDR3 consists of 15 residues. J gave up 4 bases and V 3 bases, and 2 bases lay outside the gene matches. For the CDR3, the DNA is TGTGCCAGCAGCTTCGGACTAGCGGGGCCAGATACGCAGTATTTT. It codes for CASSFGLAGPDTQYF.

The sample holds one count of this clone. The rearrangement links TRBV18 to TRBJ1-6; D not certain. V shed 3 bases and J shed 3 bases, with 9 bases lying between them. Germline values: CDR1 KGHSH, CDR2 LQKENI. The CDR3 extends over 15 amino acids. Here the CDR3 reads CASSPDKGYNSPLHF. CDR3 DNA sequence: TGTGCCAGCTCACCCGACAAAGGCTATAATTCACCCCTCCACTTT. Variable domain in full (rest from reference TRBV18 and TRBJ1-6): NAGVMQNPRHLVRRRGQEARLRCSPMKGHSHVYWYRQLPEEGLKFMVYLQKENIIDESGMPKERFSAEFPKEGPSILRIQQVVRGDSAAYFCASSPDKGYNSPLHFGNGTRLTVT.

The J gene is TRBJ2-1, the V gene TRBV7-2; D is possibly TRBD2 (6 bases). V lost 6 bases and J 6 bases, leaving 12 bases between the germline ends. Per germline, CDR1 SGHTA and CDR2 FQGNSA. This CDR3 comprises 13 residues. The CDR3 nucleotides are TGTGCCAGCAGGGCGGCGGGGACCAATGAGCAGTTCTTC. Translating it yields CASRAAGTNEQFF.

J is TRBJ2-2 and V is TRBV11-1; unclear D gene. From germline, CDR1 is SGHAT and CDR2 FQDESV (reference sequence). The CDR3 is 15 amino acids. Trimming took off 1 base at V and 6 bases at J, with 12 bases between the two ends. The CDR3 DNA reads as TGTGCCAGCAGCTTAGTCCGGCCCCGGGCCGGGGAGCTGTTTTTT. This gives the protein CASSLVRPRAGELFF. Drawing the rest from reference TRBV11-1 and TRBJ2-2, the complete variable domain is EAEVAQSPRYKITEKSQAVAFWCDPISGHATLYWYRQILGQGPELLVQFQDESVVDDSQLPKDRFSAERLKGVDSTLKIQPAELGDSAMYLCASSLVRPRAGELFFGEGSRLTVL.

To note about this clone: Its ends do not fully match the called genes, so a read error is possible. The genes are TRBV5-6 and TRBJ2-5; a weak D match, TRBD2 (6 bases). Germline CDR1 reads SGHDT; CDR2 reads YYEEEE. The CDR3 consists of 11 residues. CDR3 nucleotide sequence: TGTGCCAGCAGCTTTGGTTTAGCGGAGGACTTC. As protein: CASSFGLAEDF. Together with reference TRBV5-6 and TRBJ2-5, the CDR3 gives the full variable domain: DAGVTQSPTHLIKTRGQQVTLRCSPKSGHDTVSWYQQALGQGPQFIFQYYEEEERQRGNFPDRFSGHQFPNYSSELNVNALLLGDSALYLCASSFGLAEDFGPGTRLLVL.

The CDR3 DNA is TGTGCCAGCAGCACCGGGACAGGCTCGGAATATACGCAGTATTTT. This gives the protein CASSTGTGSEYTQYF. This chain uses TRBV13 with TRBJ2-3; 8 bases are a match to TRBD1. V shed 5 bases and J 7 bases; nucleotides not matched to a gene: 11. CDR1 and CDR2 (germline): PRHDT, FYEKMQ (reference sequence). The CDR3 consists of 15 residues.

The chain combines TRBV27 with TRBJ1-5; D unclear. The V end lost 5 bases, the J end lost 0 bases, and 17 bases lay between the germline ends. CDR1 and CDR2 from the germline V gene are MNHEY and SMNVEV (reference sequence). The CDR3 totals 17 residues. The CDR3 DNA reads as TGTGCCAGCAGTCCCCGGGTTTTCCGCCATAGCAATCAGCCCCAGCATTTT. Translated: CASSPRVFRHSNQPQHF.

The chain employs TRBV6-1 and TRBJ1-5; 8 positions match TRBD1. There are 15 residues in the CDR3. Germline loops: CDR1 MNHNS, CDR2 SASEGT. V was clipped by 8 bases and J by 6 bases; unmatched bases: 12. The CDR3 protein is CASLRGAGGIQPQHF. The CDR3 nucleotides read TGTGCCAGCCTCCGGGGGGCAGGGGGCATTCAGCCCCAGCATTTT.

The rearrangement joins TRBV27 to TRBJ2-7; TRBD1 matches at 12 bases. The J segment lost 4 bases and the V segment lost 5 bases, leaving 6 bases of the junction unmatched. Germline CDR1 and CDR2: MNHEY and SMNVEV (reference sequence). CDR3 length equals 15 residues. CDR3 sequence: CASSPGTGGLYEQYF. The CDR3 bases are TGTGCCAGCAGTCCCGGGACAGGGGGCCTATACGAGCAGTACTTC.

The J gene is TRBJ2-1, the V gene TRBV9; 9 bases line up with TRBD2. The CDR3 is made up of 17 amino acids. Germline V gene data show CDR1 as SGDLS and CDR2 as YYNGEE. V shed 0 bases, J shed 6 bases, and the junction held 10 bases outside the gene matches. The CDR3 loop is CASSVDPPSGVLNEQFF. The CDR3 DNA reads TGTGCCAGCAGCGTAGACCCCCCTAGCGGGGTACTCAATGAGCAGTTCTTC.

The CDR3 region is CASSEAGSHYGYTF. CDR3 DNA sequence: TGTGCCAGCAGCGAGGCGGGTAGCCACTATGGCTACACCTTC. The J gene is TRBJ1-2, the V gene TRBV7-2; D remains unclear. Germline V lookup: CDR1 SGHTA, CDR2 FQGNSA. The CDR3 is made up of 14 amino acids. The V and J ends lost 5 bases and 3 bases respectively, with 13 bases between them.